This passage covers 18 T cell receptor beta chains from one sample sequenced in a study of response to subunit inactivated influenza vaccine. TCRdb independently ran MiXCR on the RT-PCR reads; one entry per CDR3 protein. The sample records 500,000 to 600,000 distinct CDR3 sequences, approximately 17% being singletons. The sequences come from CD4+ T cells sorted from PBMCs, collected roughly 24 months after vaccination. Receptors were obtained from a man between 50 and 75 years old who received an inactivated influenza vaccine.

The chain employs TRBV9 and TRBJ2-3; 8 nucleotides line up with TRBD2. Germline loops: CDR1 SGDLS, CDR2 YYNGEE. The V gene end was trimmed by 2 bases and the J gene end by 2 bases; junction bases not matched to a gene: 7. The CDR3 runs to 16 residues. The CDR3 DNA reads as TGTGCCAGCAGCGTGGGGCGGGGGGCCGCCACAGATACGCAGTATTTT. Protein product: CASSVGRGAATDTQYF. Full variable domain (remainder filled in from reference TRBV9 and TRBJ2-3): DSGVTQTPKHLITATGQRVTLRCSPRSGDLSVYWYQQSLDQGLQFLIQYYNGEERAKGNILERFSAQQFPDLHSELNLSSLELGDSALYFCASSVGRGAATDTQYFGPGTRLTVL.

This chain connects TRBV6-1 to TRBJ2-1, with 8 positions matching TRBD1. With 5 bases clipped from V and 4 bases from J, the junction kept 7 bases outside the gene matches. The CDR3 runs to 15 residues. Germline CDR1 MNHNS, CDR2 SASEGT. The CDR3 loop is CASSLRQGQYNEQFF. The CDR3 nucleotides are TGTGCCAGCAGTCTTCGACAGGGGCAGTACAATGAGCAGTTCTTC.

This chain connects TRBV12-3 or TRBV12-4 to TRBJ2-3; 10 positions agree with TRBD1. The CDR3 sequence is 14 residues long. Germline trimming cut 6 bases from V and 7 bases from J; bases unmatched to any gene: 7. CDR3: CASSRRQGAYTQYF. The CDR3 nucleotides are TGTGCCAGCAGCCGCCGACAGGGGGCTTATACGCAGTATTTT.

This clonotype came up a few times. This sequence joins TRBV12-3 or TRBV12-4 and TRBJ2-5; 12 bases are shared with TRBD1. The CDR3 contains 15 residues. V lost 1 base to trimming and J lost 9 bases; unmatched junction nucleotides: 6. CDR3 residues: CASSLGGTGGEAQYF. CDR3 bases: TGTGCCAGCAGTTTAGGGGGGACAGGGGGCGAGGCCCAGTACTTC.

The chain uses TRBV3-1 and TRBJ1-1, with 9 bases aligning to TRBD1. The ends lost 3 bases at V and 6 bases at J; junction bases unmatched: 11. Germline V CDR1 and CDR2: LGHDT, YNNKEL (reference sequence). The CDR3 extends over 16 amino acids. In DNA form, the CDR3 reads TGTGCCAGCAGCCACGGGACAGGGTATGGAAACGCTGAAGCTTTCTTT. Its translation is CASSHGTGYGNAEAFF.

This clonotype appeared a few times. This sequence joins TRBV25-1 and TRBJ1-2; TRBD1 is a possible D gene (6 bases). Germline V gene sequence: CDR1 MGHDK, CDR2 SYGVNS. V lost 4 bases and J 0 bases, leaving 15 bases between the germline ends. The CDR3 runs to 16 residues. DNA for the CDR3: TGTGCCAGCAGTGGGGGGGCTGGTTCTTCTAACTATGGCTACACCTTC. It translates to CASSGGAGSSNYGYTF.

This chain joins TRBV10-3 and TRBJ2-7, with D perhaps matching TRBD1 or TRBD2 (6 bases each). Per germline, CDR1 ENHRY and CDR2 SYGVKD. Trimming left V 3 bases short and J 3 bases short, with 24 bases between. The CDR3 runs to 18 residues. The CDR3 loop reads CAISEHVGGAGTVYEQYF. The DNA for the CDR3 is TGTGCCATCAGTGAACACGTGGGGGGCGCAGGTACTGTCTACGAGCAGTACTTC.

The chain uses TRBV2 and TRBJ2-1, with a weak D call TRBD1 (5 bases). Trimming took off 6 bases at V and 9 bases at J, with 12 bases between the two ends. Per germline, CDR1 SNHLY and CDR2 FYNNEI. The CDR3 runs 12 residues. The chain's CDR3 is CASSGRGGEQFF. The CDR3, as DNA: TGTGCCAGCAGCGGTAGGGGCGGTGAGCAGTTCTTC.

This clonotype was seen a few times. The chain recombines TRBV12-3 or TRBV12-4 with TRBJ2-7; 8 bases agree with TRBD1. Unmatched junction bases numbered 6, after V lost 4 bases and J lost 4 bases. CDR3 length: 14 amino acids. CDR3 nucleotides: TGTGCCAGCAGTTACAGGACAGGGAGATACGAGCAGTACTTC. It encodes CASSYRTGRYEQYF.

This clonotype came up a few times. V usage is TRBV12-3 or TRBV12-4 and J usage is TRBJ2-5; a possible D gene is TRBD2 (5 bases). V dropped 4 bases and J dropped 2 bases, with 11 bases sitting between them. The CDR3 is made up of 14 amino acids. The chain's CDR3 is CASSSLEEQETQYF. CDR3 nucleotide sequence: TGTGCCAGCAGTTCCCTGGAGGAACAAGAGACCCAGTACTTC.

The chain links TRBV6-5 to TRBJ2-6; possible D gene TRBD2, 6 bases. From germline, CDR1 is MNHEY and CDR2 SVGAGI. Between the trimmed V and J ends, which lost 0 bases and 0 bases, there was a span of 9 bases. The CDR3 length is 17 residues. The DNA of the CDR3 is TGTGCCAGCAGTTACTCGATGGGGGGCTCTGGGGCCAACGTCCTGACTTTC. It codes for CASSYSMGGSGANVLTF.

This clonotype was recorded a few times. The chain joins TRBV3-1 to TRBJ1-2; D gene ambiguous. Germline CDR1 is LGHDT and CDR2 is YNNKEL (reference sequence). V lost 1 base, J lost 5 bases, and 11 bases lay in between. The CDR3 has 14 amino acids. This CDR3 is CASSQGSGVYGYTF. DNA for the CDR3: TGTGCCAGCAGCCAAGGTTCAGGCGTTTATGGCTACACCTTC.

There are a few counts of this clonotype. The V and J genes are TRBV20-1 and TRBJ1-5; possible D gene TRBD1, 5 bases. Trimming took 0 bases from V and 2 from J, leaving 8 bases between them. The CDR3 spans 14 residues. Germline CDR1 DFQATT, CDR2 SNEGSKA (reference sequence). The CDR3: CSAREDTGNQPQHF. The CDR3 DNA reads TGCAGTGCTAGAGAGGACACCGGCAATCAGCCCCAGCATTTT.

This clonotype has at least ten counts. The rearrangement joins TRBV5-1 to TRBJ1-1, with 7 bases identical to TRBD1. Germline V lookup: CDR1 SGHRS, CDR2 YFSETQ. Losses at the gene ends were 0 bases for V and 3 bases for J; bases not matched to a gene: 2. This CDR3 has 14 amino acids. The CDR3: CASSLAGGDTEAFF. CDR3 DNA: TGCGCCAGCAGCTTGGCAGGGGGGGACACTGAAGCTTTCTTT.

The chain carries TRBV28 and TRBJ2-4; 14 nucleotides match TRBD2. The trim removed 3 bases at V and 7 bases at J, leaving 11 bases unmatched. The CDR3 covers 18 residues. The germline gives CDR1 MDHEN, CDR2 SYDVKM. CDR3 in amino acids: CASSLFGLAGGLRNIQYF. CDR3 DNA sequence: TGTGCCAGCAGTTTGTTCGGACTAGCGGGAGGTTTGCGGAACATTCAGTACTTC.

The chain is built from TRBV5-1 and TRBJ2-7; D tentatively reads TRBD1 or TRBD2 (5 bases each). Deletions cut 2 bases from V and 2 bases from J, with 11 bases between. The CDR3 is made up of 14 amino acids. Germline CDR1 reads SGHRS; CDR2 reads YFSETQ. CDR3 bases: TGCGCCAGCAGCTTCCGGGACGGTCCCTACGAGCAGTACTTC. This gives the protein CASSFRDGPYEQYF.

The genes are TRBV20-1 and TRBJ2-3; D gene ambiguous. CDR1 is DFQATT, CDR2 SNEGSKA, per germline (reference sequence). Trimming stripped 2 bases from V and 3 bases from J, with 12 bases between. This CDR3 spans 14 amino acids. CDR3 loop: CSARSVADTDTQYF. In DNA, the CDR3 is TGCAGTGCTAGATCTGTAGCAGATACAGATACGCAGTATTTT.

A note on this clonotype: At one end, the junction sequence differs from germline, possibly due to a read error. V usage is TRBV7-2 and J usage is TRBJ2-1; no clear D. From germline, CDR1 is SGHTA and CDR2 FQGNSA. The CDR3 runs to 14 residues. The DNA for the CDR3 is TGTGCCAGCAGCCCTGTGGGCTCCAACAATGAGCAGTTCTTC. Translated: CASSPVGSNNEQFF. The full variable domain, with the rest looked up from reference TRBV7-2 and TRBJ2-1, is GAGVSQSPSNKVTEKGKDVELRCDPISGHTALYWYRQSLGQGLEFLIYFQGNSAPDKSGLPSDRFSAERTGGSVSTLTIQRTQQEDSAVYLCASSPVGSNNEQFFGPGTRLTVL.